This TCR beta chain is drawn from a study of blood T cell repertoires in COVID-19. This clone came up many times. This CDR3 is built from 13 residues. Trimming shortened V by 0 bases and J by 6 bases, and 6 bases separated the two germline ends. Germline V gives CDR1 SNHLY, CDR2 FYNNEI. TCRdb's table, derived via immunoSEQ multiplex PCR, lists solely in-frame clones and lacks some. The sample contains about 44,000 clones, about 88% of which appear only once. V and J are TRBV2 and TRBJ2-1, with a weak D call TRBD1 (6 bases). The sample was peripheral blood. The origin of this receptor is a human donor in a cohort sampled during active COVID-19. CDR3 nucleotide sequence: TGTGCCAGCAGTGAAGCCAGGGGCAATGAGCAGTTCTTC. It yields the protein CASSEARGNEQFF.